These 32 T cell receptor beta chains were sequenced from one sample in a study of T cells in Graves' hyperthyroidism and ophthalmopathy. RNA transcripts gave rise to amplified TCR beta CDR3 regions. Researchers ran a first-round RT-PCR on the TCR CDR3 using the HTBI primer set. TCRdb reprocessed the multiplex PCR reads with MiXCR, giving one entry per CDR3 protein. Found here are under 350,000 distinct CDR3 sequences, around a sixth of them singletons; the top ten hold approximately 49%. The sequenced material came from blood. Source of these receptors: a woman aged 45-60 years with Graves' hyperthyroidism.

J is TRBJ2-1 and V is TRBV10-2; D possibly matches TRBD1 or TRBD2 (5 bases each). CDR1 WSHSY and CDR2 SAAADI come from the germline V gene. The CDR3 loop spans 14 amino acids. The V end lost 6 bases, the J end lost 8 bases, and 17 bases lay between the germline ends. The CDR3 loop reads CASSFAGTPDEQFF. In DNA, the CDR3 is TGCGCCAGCAGCTTCGCCGGGACCCCCGATGAGCAGTTCTTC.

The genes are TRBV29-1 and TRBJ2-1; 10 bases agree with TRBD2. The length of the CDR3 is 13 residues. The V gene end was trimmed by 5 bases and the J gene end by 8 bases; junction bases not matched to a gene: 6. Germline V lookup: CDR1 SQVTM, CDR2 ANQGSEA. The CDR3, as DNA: TGCAGCGTTCGGGGACTAGCGACGGATGAGCAGTTCTTC. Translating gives CSVRGLATDEQFF.

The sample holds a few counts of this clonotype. CDR3 DNA: TGTGCCAGACCCAGGGTTAGCAATCAGCCCCAGCATTTT. Encoded protein: CARPRVSNQPQHF. This sequence joins TRBV11-2 and TRBJ1-5; the D gene is possibly TRBD1 (5 bases). With 9 bases removed from V and 0 bases from J, the gap between germline ends came to 9 bases. Germline-derived CDR1 and CDR2 are SGHAT and FQNNGV. The CDR3 is 13 amino acids.

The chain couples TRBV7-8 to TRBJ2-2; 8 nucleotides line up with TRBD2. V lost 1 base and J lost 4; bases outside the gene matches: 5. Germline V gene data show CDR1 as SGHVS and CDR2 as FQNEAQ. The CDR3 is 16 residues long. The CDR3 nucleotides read TGTGCCAGCAGCTTAGACGGGGGGGCGGCCACCGGGGAGCTGTTTTTT. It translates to CASSLDGGAATGELFF.

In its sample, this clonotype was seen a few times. In DNA form, the CDR3 reads TGTGCCAGCAGTTTAAAGGGGACTAGAAACTACAATGAGCAGTTCTTC. This translates into CASSLKGTRNYNEQFF. This chain connects TRBV27 to TRBJ2-1, with 8 bases identical to TRBD2. This CDR3 has 16 residues. Trimming took 2 bases from V and 3 from J; bases not matched to a gene: 6. Germline loops: CDR1 MNHEY, CDR2 SMNVEV (reference sequence).

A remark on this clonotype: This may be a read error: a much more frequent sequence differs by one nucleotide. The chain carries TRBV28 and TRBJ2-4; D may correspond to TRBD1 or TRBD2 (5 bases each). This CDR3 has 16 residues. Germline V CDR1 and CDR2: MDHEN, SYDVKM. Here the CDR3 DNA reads TGTGTCAGCAGTGGAAACAGGAGGATTCCCAAAAACATTCAGTACTTC. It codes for CVSSGNRRIPKNIQYF. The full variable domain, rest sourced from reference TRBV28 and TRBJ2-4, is DVKVTQSSRYLVKRTGEKVFLECVQDMDHENMFWYRQDPGLGLRLIYFSYDVKMKEKGDIPEGYSVSREKKERFSLILESASTNQTSMYLCVSSGNRRIPKNIQYFGAGTRLSVL.

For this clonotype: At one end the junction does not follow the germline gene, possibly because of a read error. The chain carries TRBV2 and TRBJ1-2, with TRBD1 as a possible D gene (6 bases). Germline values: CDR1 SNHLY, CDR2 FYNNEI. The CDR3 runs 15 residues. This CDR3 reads CVSSYGTQGIYGYTF. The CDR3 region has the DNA TGTGTCAGCAGTTACGGGACACAGGGAATCTATGGCTACACCTTC.

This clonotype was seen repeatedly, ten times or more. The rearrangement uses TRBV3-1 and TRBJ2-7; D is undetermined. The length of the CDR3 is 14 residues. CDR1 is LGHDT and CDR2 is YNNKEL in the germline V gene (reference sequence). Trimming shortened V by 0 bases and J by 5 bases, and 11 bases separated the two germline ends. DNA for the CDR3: TGTGCCAGCAGCCAAGATATAGTGGCCGACGAGCAGTACTTC. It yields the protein CASSQDIVADEQYF.

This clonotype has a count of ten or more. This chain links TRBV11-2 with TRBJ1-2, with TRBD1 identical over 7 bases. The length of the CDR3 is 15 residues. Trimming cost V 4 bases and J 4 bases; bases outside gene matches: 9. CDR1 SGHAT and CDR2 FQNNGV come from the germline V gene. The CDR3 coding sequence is TGTGCCAGCAGCTCTAACCATGGACAGGCCTATGGCTACACCTTC. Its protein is CASSSNHGQAYGYTF.

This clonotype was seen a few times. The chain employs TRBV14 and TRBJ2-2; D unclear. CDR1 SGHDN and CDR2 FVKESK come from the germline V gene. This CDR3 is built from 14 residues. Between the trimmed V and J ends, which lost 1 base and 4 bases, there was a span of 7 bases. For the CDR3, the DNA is TGTGCCAGCAGCCAAGGGGTCCTCACCGGGGAGCTGTTTTTT. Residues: CASSQGVLTGELFF.

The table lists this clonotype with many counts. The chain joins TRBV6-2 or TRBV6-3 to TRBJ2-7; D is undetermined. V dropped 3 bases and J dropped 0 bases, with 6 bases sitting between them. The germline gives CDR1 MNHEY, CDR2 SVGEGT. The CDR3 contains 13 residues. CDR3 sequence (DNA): TGTGCCAGCAGTTATATGAGCTCCTACGAGCAGTACTTC. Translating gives CASSYMSSYEQYF.

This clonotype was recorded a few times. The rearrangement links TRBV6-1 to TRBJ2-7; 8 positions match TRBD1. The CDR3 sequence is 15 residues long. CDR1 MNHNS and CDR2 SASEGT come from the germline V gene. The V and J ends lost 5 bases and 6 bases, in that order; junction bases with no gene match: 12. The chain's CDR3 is CASSSADRELGEQYF. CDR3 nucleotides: TGTGCCAGCAGTTCCGCGGACAGGGAATTGGGCGAGCAGTACTTC.

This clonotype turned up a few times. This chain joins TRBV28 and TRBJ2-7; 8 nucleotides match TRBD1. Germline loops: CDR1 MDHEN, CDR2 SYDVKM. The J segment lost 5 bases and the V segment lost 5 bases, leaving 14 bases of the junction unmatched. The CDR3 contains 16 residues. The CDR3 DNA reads TGTGCCAGCAGTAGAACCGGGACAGGACATTTCGACGAGCAGTACTTC. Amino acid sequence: CASSRTGTGHFDEQYF.

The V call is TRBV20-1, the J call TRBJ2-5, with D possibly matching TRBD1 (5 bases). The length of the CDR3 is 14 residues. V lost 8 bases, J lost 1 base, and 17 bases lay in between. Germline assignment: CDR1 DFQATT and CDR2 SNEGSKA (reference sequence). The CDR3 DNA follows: TGCAGTACTATACTGACAGCCCCCCAAGAGACCCAGTACTTC. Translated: CSTILTAPQETQYF.

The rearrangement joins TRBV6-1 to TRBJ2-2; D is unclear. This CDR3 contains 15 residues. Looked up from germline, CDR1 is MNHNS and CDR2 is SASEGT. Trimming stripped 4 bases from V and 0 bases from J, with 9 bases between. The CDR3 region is CASSGSNANTGELFF. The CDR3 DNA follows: TGTGCCAGCAGTGGCAGTAACGCGAACACCGGGGAGCTGTTTTTT.

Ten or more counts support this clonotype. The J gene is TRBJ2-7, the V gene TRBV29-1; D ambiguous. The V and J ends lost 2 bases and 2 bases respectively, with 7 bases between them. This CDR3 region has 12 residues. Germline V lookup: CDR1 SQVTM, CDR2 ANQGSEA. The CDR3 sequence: CSVEIRAYEQYF. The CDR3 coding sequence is TGCAGCGTTGAAATCCGGGCCTACGAGCAGTACTTC.

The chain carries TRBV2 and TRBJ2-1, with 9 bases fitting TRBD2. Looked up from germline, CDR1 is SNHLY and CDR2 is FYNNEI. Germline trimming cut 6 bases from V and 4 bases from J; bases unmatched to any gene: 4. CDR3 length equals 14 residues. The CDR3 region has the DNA TGTGCCAGCAGGAGCGGGGGGACTTACAATGAGCAGTTCTTC. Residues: CASRSGGTYNEQFF.

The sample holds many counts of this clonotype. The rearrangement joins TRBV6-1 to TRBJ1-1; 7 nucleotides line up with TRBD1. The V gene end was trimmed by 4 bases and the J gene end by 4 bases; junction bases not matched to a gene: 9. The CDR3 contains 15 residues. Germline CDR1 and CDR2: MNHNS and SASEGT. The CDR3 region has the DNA TGTGCCAGCAGTGGAGAGACAGGGCCCAGCACTGAAGCTTTCTTT. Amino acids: CASSGETGPSTEAFF.

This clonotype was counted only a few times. CDR3 sequence: CASAPLQGAGEKLFF. Here the CDR3 DNA reads TGTGCCAGCGCACCTTTACAGGGGGCAGGCGAAAAACTGTTTTTT. The chain joins TRBV27 to TRBJ1-4, with TRBD1 matching 9 bases. The CDR3 loop spans 15 amino acids. V lost 8 bases to trimming and J lost 8 bases; unmatched junction nucleotides: 12. Germline V lookup: CDR1 MNHEY, CDR2 SMNVEV (reference sequence).

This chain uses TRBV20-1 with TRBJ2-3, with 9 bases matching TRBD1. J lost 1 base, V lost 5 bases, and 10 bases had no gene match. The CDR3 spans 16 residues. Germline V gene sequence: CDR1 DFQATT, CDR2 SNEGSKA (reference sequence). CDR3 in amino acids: CSAYPPGQGGTDTQYF. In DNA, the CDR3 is TGCAGTGCTTACCCCCCGGGACAGGGAGGCACAGATACGCAGTATTTT.

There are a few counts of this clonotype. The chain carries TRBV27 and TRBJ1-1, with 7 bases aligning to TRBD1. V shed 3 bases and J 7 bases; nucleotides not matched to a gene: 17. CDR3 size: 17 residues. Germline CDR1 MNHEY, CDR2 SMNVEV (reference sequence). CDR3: CASSFKISDRAPLEAFF. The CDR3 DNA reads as TGTGCCAGCAGTTTTAAAATTTCCGACAGGGCGCCCCTTGAAGCTTTCTTT.

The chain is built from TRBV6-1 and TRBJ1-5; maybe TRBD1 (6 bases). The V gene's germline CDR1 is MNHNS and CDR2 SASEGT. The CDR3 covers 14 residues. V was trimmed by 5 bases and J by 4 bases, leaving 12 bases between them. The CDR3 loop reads CASSPIGQNQPQHF. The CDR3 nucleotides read TGTGCCAGCAGTCCTATCGGACAGAATCAGCCCCAGCATTTT.

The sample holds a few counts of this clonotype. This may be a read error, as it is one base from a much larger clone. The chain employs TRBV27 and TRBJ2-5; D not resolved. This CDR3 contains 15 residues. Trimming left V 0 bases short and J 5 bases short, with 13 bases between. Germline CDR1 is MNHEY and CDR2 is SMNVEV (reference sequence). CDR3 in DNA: TGTGCCAGCAGTTTATCTCCAACGGAGTGGGAGACCCAGTACTTC. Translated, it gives CASSLSPTEWETQYF.

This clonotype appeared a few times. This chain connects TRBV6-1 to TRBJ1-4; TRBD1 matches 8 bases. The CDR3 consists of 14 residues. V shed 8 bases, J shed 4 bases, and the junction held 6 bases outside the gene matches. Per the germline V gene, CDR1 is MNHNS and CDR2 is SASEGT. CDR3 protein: CASSGQGGNEKLFF. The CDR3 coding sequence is TGTGCCAGCTCCGGACAGGGCGGTAATGAAAAACTGTTTTTT.

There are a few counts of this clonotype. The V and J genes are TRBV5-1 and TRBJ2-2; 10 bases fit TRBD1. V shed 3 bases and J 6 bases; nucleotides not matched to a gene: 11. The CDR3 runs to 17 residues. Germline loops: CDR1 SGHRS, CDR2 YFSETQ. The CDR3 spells CASSYFGQGDTSGELFF. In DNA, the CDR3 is TGCGCCAGCAGCTACTTCGGACAGGGGGATACGTCCGGGGAGCTGTTTTTT.

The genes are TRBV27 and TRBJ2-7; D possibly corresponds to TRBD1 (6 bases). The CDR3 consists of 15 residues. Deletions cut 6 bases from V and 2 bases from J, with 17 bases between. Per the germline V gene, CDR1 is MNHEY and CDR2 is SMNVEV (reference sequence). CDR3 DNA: TGTGCCAGCAGCCTCCGGGACACTGGAACCTACGAGCAGTACTTC. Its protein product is CASSLRDTGTYEQYF.

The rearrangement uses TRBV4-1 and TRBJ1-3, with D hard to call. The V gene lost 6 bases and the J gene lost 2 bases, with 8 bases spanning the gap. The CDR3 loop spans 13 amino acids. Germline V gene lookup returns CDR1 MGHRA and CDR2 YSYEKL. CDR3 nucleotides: TGCGCCAGCAGGGCCAACCCTGGAAACACCATATATTTT. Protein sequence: CASRANPGNTIYF.

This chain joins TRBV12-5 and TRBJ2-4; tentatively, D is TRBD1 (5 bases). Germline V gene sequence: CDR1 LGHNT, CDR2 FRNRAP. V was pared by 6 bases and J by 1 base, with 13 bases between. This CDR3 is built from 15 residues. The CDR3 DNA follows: TGTGCTAGTGGCTCCCCAGGGTCTGCCAAAAACATTCAGTACTTC. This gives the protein CASGSPGSAKNIQYF.

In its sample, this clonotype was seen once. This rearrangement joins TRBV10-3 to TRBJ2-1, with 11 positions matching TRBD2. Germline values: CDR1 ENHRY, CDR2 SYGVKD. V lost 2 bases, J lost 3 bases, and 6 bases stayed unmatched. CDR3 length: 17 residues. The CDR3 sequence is CAISEGMGLADYNEQFF. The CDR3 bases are TGTGCCATCAGTGAGGGTATGGGACTAGCGGACTACAATGAGCAGTTCTTC.

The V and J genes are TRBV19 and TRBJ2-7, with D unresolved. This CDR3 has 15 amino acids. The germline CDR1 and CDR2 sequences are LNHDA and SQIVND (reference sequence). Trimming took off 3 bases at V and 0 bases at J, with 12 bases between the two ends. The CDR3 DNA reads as TGTGCCAGTAGTATCGAGGAGAAGAGCTCCTACGAGCAGTACTTC. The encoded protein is CASSIEEKSSYEQYF.

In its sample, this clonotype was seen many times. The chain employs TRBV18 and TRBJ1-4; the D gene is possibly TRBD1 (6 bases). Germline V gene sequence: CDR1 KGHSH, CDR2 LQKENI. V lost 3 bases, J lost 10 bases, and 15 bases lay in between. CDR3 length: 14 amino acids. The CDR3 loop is CASSPRQDEGKLFF. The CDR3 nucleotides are TGTGCCAGCTCACCTAGACAGGACGAGGGAAAACTGTTTTTT.

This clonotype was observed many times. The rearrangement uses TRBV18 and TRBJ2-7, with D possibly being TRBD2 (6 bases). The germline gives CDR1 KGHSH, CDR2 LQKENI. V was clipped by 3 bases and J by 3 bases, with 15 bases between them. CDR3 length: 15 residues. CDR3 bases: TGTGCCAGCTCACCGAGGAGGGGAGATTACTACGAGCAGTACTTC. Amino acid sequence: CASSPRRGDYYEQYF.